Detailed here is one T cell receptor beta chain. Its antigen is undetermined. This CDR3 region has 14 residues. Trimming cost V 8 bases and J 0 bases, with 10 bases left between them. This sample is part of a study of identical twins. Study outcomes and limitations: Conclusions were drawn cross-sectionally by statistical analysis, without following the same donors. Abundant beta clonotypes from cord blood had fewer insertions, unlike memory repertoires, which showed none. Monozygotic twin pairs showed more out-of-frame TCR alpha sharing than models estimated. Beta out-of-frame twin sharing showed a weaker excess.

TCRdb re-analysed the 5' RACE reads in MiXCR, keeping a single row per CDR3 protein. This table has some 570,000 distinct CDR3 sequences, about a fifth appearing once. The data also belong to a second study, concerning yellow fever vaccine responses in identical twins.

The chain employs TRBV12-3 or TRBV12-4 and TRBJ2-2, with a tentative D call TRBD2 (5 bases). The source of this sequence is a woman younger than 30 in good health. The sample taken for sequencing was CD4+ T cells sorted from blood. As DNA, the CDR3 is TGTGCCAGCGGGGTAGCGACGAACACCGGGGAGCTGTTTTTT. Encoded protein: CASGVATNTGELFF.